This is a list of T cell receptor beta chains from one sample in a study of spatial heterogeneity in lung cancer. TCRdb reprocessed the 5' RACE reads with MiXCR, giving one entry per CDR3 protein. This sample has 5,400 or so distinct CDR3 sequences, with approximately 6.5% found just once. The input for sequencing was lung tumor tissue, taken at surgery. The receptors were gathered from a male donor with early-stage non-small cell lung cancer. The CDR3 runs from the conserved cysteine through the conserved F or W. A D gene is named only where the DNA matches it firmly. Some rows mark clone size as missing; the rest say once, few, many or name a class of expanded clone.

CDR3 length: 14
D gene: .
J gene: TRBJ1-5
clone size: many
V gene: TRBV15
CDR3 DNA: TGTGCCACCAGCAGCGGAGTTAAAATACAGCCCCAGCATTTT
CDR3 protein: CATSSGVKIQPQHF

CDR3 length: 17
D gene: .
J gene: TRBJ2-7
clone size: medium-sized
V gene: TRBV28
CDR3 DNA: TGTGCCAGCAGTATCACAAGGGACATCCAAGACGCCTACGAGCAGTACTTC
CDR3 protein: CASSITRDIQDAYEQYF

CDR3 length: 14
D gene: .
J gene: TRBJ1-6
clone size: many
V gene: TRBV12-3/TRBV12-4
CDR3 DNA: TGTGCCAGCAGTTGGGACCCAATTAATTCACCCCTCCACTTT
CDR3 protein: CASSWDPINSPLHF

CDR3 length: 14
D gene: TRBD2
J gene: TRBJ2-1
clone size: .
V gene: TRBV5-1
CDR3 DNA: TGCGCCAGCAGCTTGGGGACTAGTGGAAATGAGCAGTTCTTC
CDR3 protein: CASSLGTSGNEQFF

CDR3 length: 13
D gene: .
J gene: TRBJ2-2
clone size: many
V gene: TRBV20-1
CDR3 DNA: TGCAGTGCTAGAGATGGAGCTGCCGGGGAGCTGTTTTTT
CDR3 protein: CSARDGAAGELFF

CDR3 length: 14
D gene: TRBD1
J gene: TRBJ2-7
clone size: medium-sized
V gene: TRBV27
CDR3 DNA: TGTGCCAGCAGTTTACAGGGGGCGAACTACGAGCAGTACTTC
CDR3 protein: CASSLQGANYEQYF

CDR3 length: 16
D gene: TRBD2
J gene: TRBJ2-7
clone size: medium-sized
V gene: TRBV12-3/TRBV12-4
CDR3 DNA: TGTGCCAGCAGTCTCCTAAGGACTAGCGGTACTCGAGAGCAGTACTTC
CDR3 protein: CASSLLRTSGTREQYF

CDR3 length: 15
D gene: .
J gene: TRBJ1-5
clone size: medium-sized
V gene: TRBV7-9
CDR3 DNA: TGTGCCAGCAGCCCTACTACCTCGGGGGATCAGCCCCAGCATTTT
CDR3 protein: CASSPTTSGDQPQHF

CDR3 length: 13
D gene: TRBD1
J gene: TRBJ1-1
clone size: medium-sized
V gene: TRBV20-1
CDR3 DNA: TGCAGTGCCCTTGGGACAGGACGCACTGAAGCTTTCTTT
CDR3 protein: CSALGTGRTEAFF

CDR3 length: 14
D gene: .
J gene: TRBJ1-1
clone size: few
V gene: TRBV5-1
CDR3 DNA: TGCGCCAGCAGTCTTGACCGGATGAACACTGAAGCTTTCTTT
CDR3 protein: CASSLDRMNTEAFF

CDR3 length: 14
D gene: TRBD2
J gene: TRBJ2-1
clone size: .
V gene: TRBV7-6
CDR3 DNA: TGTGCCAGCAGCTTAGGCCAAGCGGGGAATGAGCAGTTCTTC
CDR3 protein: CASSLGQAGNEQFF

CDR3 length: 14
D gene: .
J gene: TRBJ2-4
clone size: many
V gene: TRBV5-1
CDR3 DNA: TGCGCCAGCAGCTTGCGTGAAGGGATGAACATTCAGTACTTC
CDR3 protein: CASSLREGMNIQYF

CDR3 length: 15
D gene: .
J gene: TRBJ2-2
clone size: many
V gene: TRBV19
CDR3 DNA: TGTGCCACTAAGGCCTCCGGGCCAAACACCGGGGAGCTGTTTTTT
CDR3 protein: CATKASGPNTGELFF

CDR3 length: 13
D gene: TRBD1
J gene: TRBJ1-1
clone size: many
V gene: TRBV2
CDR3 DNA: TGTGCCAGCGTCTTACAGGGGGTCACTGAAGCTTTCTTT
CDR3 protein: CASVLQGVTEAFF

CDR3 length: 16
D gene: TRBD2
J gene: TRBJ2-1
clone size: many
V gene: TRBV19
CDR3 DNA: TGTGCCAGTAGTCCCTTCGGGGGGAGCTCCTACAATGAGCAGTTCTTC
CDR3 protein: CASSPFGGSSYNEQFF

CDR3 length: 14
D gene: TRBD2
J gene: TRBJ2-5
clone size: .
V gene: TRBV20-1
CDR3 DNA: TGCAGTGCTAGGGGACTAGCGGGAGTTGAGACCCAGTACTTC
CDR3 protein: CSARGLAGVETQYF

CDR3 length: 13
D gene: .
J gene: TRBJ2-5
clone size: few
V gene: TRBV5-8
CDR3 DNA: TGTGCCAGCAGCCCGTTCGGGAAAGAGACCCAGTACTTC
CDR3 protein: CASSPFGKETQYF

CDR3 length: 13
D gene: .
J gene: TRBJ2-7
clone size: many
V gene: TRBV5-6
CDR3 DNA: TGTGCCAGCAGCTTGGTTTCAAAATACGAGCAGTACTTC
CDR3 protein: CASSLVSKYEQYF

CDR3 length: 14
D gene: .
J gene: TRBJ2-5
clone size: .
V gene: TRBV5-6
CDR3 DNA: TGTGCCAGCAGCGGGACCAAGGGCCAAGAGACCCAGTACTTC
CDR3 protein: CASSGTKGQETQYF

CDR3 length: 12
D gene: .
J gene: TRBJ1-3
clone size: .
V gene: TRBV20-1
CDR3 DNA: TGCAGTGCTGGCCCCTCTGGAAACACCATATATTTT
CDR3 protein: CSAGPSGNTIYF

CDR3 length: 18
D gene: TRBD2
J gene: TRBJ2-1
clone size: many
V gene: TRBV9
CDR3 DNA: TGTGCCAGCAGCCCCCGGGGCTCTAGCGGCCAGTCCTACAATGAGCAGTTCTTC
CDR3 protein: CASSPRGSSGQSYNEQFF

CDR3 length: 15
D gene: .
J gene: TRBJ2-3
clone size: medium-sized
V gene: TRBV9
CDR3 DNA: TGTGCCAGCAGCGTAGGCTCCTGGAGCACAGATACGCAGTATTTT
CDR3 protein: CASSVGSWSTDTQYF

CDR3 length: 16
D gene: TRBD1
J gene: TRBJ1-6
clone size: few
V gene: TRBV9
CDR3 DNA: TGTGCCAGCAGCGTAGAGACCGGGACAGGGGATTCACCCCTCCACTTT
CDR3 protein: CASSVETGTGDSPLHF

CDR3 length: 14
D gene: .
J gene: TRBJ1-2
clone size: medium-sized
V gene: TRBV6-2/TRBV6-3
CDR3 DNA: TGTGCCAGCAACTCCCCGACAACACAATATGGCTACACCTTC
CDR3 protein: CASNSPTTQYGYTF

CDR3 length: 15
D gene: .
J gene: TRBJ2-1
clone size: .
V gene: TRBV11-1
CDR3 DNA: TGTGCCAGCAGCCTCCCTCAGGGTTTTCCCAATGAGCAGTTCTTC
CDR3 protein: CASSLPQGFPNEQFF

CDR3 length: 14
D gene: .
J gene: TRBJ2-7
clone size: many
V gene: TRBV7-2
CDR3 DNA: TGTGCCAGCAGCTTCTCCCTGGCAGCCTACGAGCAGTACTTC
CDR3 protein: CASSFSLAAYEQYF

CDR3 length: 14
D gene: TRBD1
J gene: TRBJ1-5
clone size: medium-sized
V gene: TRBV2
CDR3 DNA: TGTGCCAGCAGTGAAACAGGGGGCAATCAGCCCCAGCATTTT
CDR3 protein: CASSETGGNQPQHF

CDR3 length: 16
D gene: TRBD2
J gene: TRBJ2-3
clone size: medium-sized
V gene: TRBV5-1
CDR3 DNA: TGCGCCAGCAGCTCACTGACTAGCGGGAGCACAGATACGCAGTATTTT
CDR3 protein: CASSSLTSGSTDTQYF

CDR3 length: 13
D gene: .
J gene: TRBJ2-7
clone size: medium-sized
V gene: TRBV27
CDR3 DNA: TGTGCCAGCAGTTTATCAGGTGCTGGCAAGCAGTACTTC
CDR3 protein: CASSLSGAGKQYF

CDR3 length: 10
D gene: .
J gene: TRBJ2-7
clone size: many
V gene: TRBV6-5
CDR3 DNA: TGTGCCTCAGGTCGGTACGAGCAGTACTTC
CDR3 protein: CASGRYEQYF

CDR3 length: 18
D gene: .
J gene: TRBJ2-1
clone size: .
V gene: TRBV20-1
CDR3 DNA: TGCAGTGCTAGAGACTCACCGTTTAGCGGAACCTCCTACAATGAGCAGTTCTTC
CDR3 protein: CSARDSPFSGTSYNEQFF

CDR3 length: 14
D gene: .
J gene: TRBJ2-4
clone size: once
V gene: TRBV18
CDR3 DNA: TGTGCCAGCTCTCCTACCGGGACACAAAACATTCAGTACTTC
CDR3 protein: CASSPTGTQNIQYF

CDR3 length: 14
D gene: TRBD2
J gene: TRBJ2-1
clone size: few
V gene: TRBV27
CDR3 DNA: TGTGCCAGCAGAATCGGGGGGGTCAACAATGAGCAGTTCTTC
CDR3 protein: CASRIGGVNNEQFF